These 27 T cell receptor beta chains originate from one sample sequenced in a study of T-cell reconstitution after alpha-beta-depleted transplantation in children. The TCRbeta library was prepared with unique molecular identifiers. From the PCR reads, TCRdb called clonotypes with MiXCR, one entry per CDR3 protein. The sample includes about 200,000 distinct CDR3 sequences, around 8.4% of them seen just once. The starting material was PBMCs, mostly from graft donor cells, obtained 360 days after TCRalphabeta/CD19-depleted stem cell transplant. These receptors were taken from a male patient aged 2-15 years who had a stem cell transplant for acute myeloid leukemia, so the T cells may come from the graft donor.

The chain has TRBV10-3 and TRBJ1-2, with D perhaps matching TRBD1 (5 bases). The CDR3 length is 15 residues. V was clipped by 3 bases and J by 4 bases, with 15 bases between them. Germline V gene lookup returns CDR1 ENHRY and CDR2 SYGVKD. The CDR3 protein is CAISDPQEGFYGYTF. In DNA form, the CDR3 reads TGTGCCATCAGTGATCCCCAGGAGGGGTTCTATGGCTACACCTTC.

This clonotype was found a few times. This chain joins TRBV5-6 and TRBJ2-1; the match to TRBD2 covers 10 bases. The CDR3 has 16 residues. Trimming cost V 4 bases and J 7 bases; bases outside gene matches: 11. The germline V gene has CDR1 SGHDT and CDR2 YYEEEE. CDR3 residues: CASSPRGLAGVNEQFF. CDR3 sequence (DNA): TGTGCCAGCAGCCCGCGGGGCCTAGCGGGAGTAAATGAGCAGTTCTTC.

This clonotype was detected ten times or more. V is TRBV12-3 or TRBV12-4 and J is TRBJ1-2, with 7 bases lining up with TRBD1. CDR3 length: 15 residues. J lost 6 bases, V lost 3 bases, and 10 bases had no gene match. The CDR3 coding sequence is TGTGCCAGCAGTTTTGCGACAGGGATGGGTCATGGCTACACCTTC. Its protein is CASSFATGMGHGYTF.

The chain couples TRBV18 to TRBJ2-7; D may correspond to TRBD1 or TRBD2 (5 bases each). The germline gives CDR1 KGHSH, CDR2 LQKENI. Trimming left V 0 bases short and J 6 bases short, with 21 bases between. The CDR3 has 17 residues. CDR3 in DNA: TGTGCCAGCTCACCACCATCTATAGCAGGGAGAGCGACCGAGCAGTACGTC. This sequence encodes CASSPPSIAGRATEQYV.

In this sample, this clonotype turned up many times. The chain joins TRBV7-8 to TRBJ2-1; D gene uncertain. Germline CDR1 reads SGHVS; CDR2 reads FQNEAQ. V was shortened by 2 bases and J by 7 bases, with 9 bases between the two germline ends. The CDR3 spans 13 residues. CDR3 in DNA: TGTGCCAGCAGCTTAATATTAGGGAATGAGCAGTTCTTC. It yields the protein CASSLILGNEQFF.

This clonotype was detected ten times or more. The CDR3: CASSLAPGRSGNTIYF. The CDR3 region has the DNA TGCGCCAGCAGCTTGGCCCCAGGGCGATCTGGAAACACCATATATTTT. The chain is built from TRBV5-1 and TRBJ1-3; a weak D match, TRBD1 (5 bases). Germline CDR1 is SGHRS and CDR2 is YFSETQ. Trimming removed 0 bases from V and 1 base from J, with 11 bases in between. The CDR3 is made up of 16 amino acids. The full variable domain, completed using reference TRBV5-1 and TRBJ1-3, is KAGVTQTPRYLIKTRGQQVTLSCSPISGHRSVSWYQQTPGQGLQFLFEYFSETQRNKGNFPGRFSGRQFSNSRSEMNVSTLELGDSALYLCASSLAPGRSGNTIYFGEGSWLTVV.

This clonotype was counted many times. The chain couples TRBV18 to TRBJ2-5, with D perhaps TRBD1 (5 bases). The ends were cut back, 1 base at V and 6 bases at J, with 12 bases in the middle. Germline V gene sequence: CDR1 KGHSH, CDR2 LQKENI. The CDR3 spans 14 residues. In nucleotides, the CDR3 is TGTGCCAGCTCACCACTACCAGGGCTAAAGACCCAGTACTTC. Translation gives CASSPLPGLKTQYF.

V gene TRBV11-2 combines with J gene TRBJ1-1, with D hard to call. The V end was cut by 8 bases, the J end by 8 bases, with 9 bases between. CDR1 is SGHAT and CDR2 is FQNNGV in the germline V gene. The CDR3 has 10 residues. CDR3: CASRGSEAFF. DNA for the CDR3: TGTGCCAGCCGAGGATCAGAAGCTTTCTTT.

This clonotype was seen a handful of times. This rearrangement joins TRBV11-2 to TRBJ2-1; 7 nucleotides agree with TRBD1. The V and J ends lost 6 bases and 7 bases, in that order; junction bases with no gene match: 6. Germline V gene data show CDR1 as SGHAT and CDR2 as FQNNGV. The CDR3 loop spans 13 amino acids. CDR3 amino acids: CASSHRGFNEQFF. CDR3 sequence (DNA): TGTGCCAGCAGTCACAGGGGATTTAATGAGCAGTTCTTC.

Many counts were recorded for this clonotype. The chain recombines TRBV12-3 or TRBV12-4 with TRBJ2-3; 10 bases fit TRBD2. This CDR3 is 16 amino acids long. V gave up 6 bases and J gave up 4 bases; unmatched junction bases: 10. The CDR3 spells CASSSPQREGPDTQYF. The CDR3, as DNA: TGTGCCAGCAGCAGCCCCCAGCGGGAGGGCCCAGATACGCAGTATTTT.

This clonotype was found many times. The chain employs TRBV12-3 or TRBV12-4 and TRBJ2-1, with D possibly being TRBD2 (5 bases). This CDR3 is 13 amino acids long. Between the trimmed V and J ends, which lost 5 bases and 4 bases, there was a span of 9 bases. The CDR3 bases are TGTGCCAGCAGTCAGACTAAGTACAATGAGCAGTTCTTC. Translated: CASSQTKYNEQFF.

The rearrangement links TRBV12-5 to TRBJ2-5; D gene ambiguous. The CDR3 runs 14 residues. CDR1 is LGHNT, CDR2 FRNRAP, per germline. V shed 0 bases and J shed 3 bases, with 8 bases lying between them. The CDR3: CASGLVLFEETQYF. As DNA, the CDR3 is TGTGCTAGTGGTTTGGTCCTTTTCGAAGAGACCCAGTACTTC. Full variable domain (rest looked up from reference TRBV12-5 and TRBJ2-5): DARVTQTPRHKVTEMGQEVTMRCQPILGHNTVFWYRQTMMQGLELLAYFRNRAPLDDSGMPKDRFSAEMPDATLATLKIQPSEPRDSAVYFCASGLVLFEETQYFGPGTRLLVL.

This chain uses TRBV7-8 with TRBJ2-2, with TRBD2 as a possible D gene (6 bases). Germline V gene data show CDR1 as SGHVS and CDR2 as FQNEAQ. The V end was cut by 5 bases, the J end by 6 bases, with 7 bases between. There are 12 residues in the CDR3. The CDR3 coding sequence is TGTGCCAGCAGCAGGAGGGCCGGGGAGCTGTTTTTT. Encoded protein: CASSRRAGELFF.

This clonotype was seen many times. This chain links TRBV10-3 with TRBJ2-1; 10 bases agree with TRBD2. The CDR3 totals 19 residues. Germline trimming cut 0 bases from V and 7 bases from J; bases unmatched to any gene: 15. Germline V gene lookup returns CDR1 ENHRY and CDR2 SYGVKD. In nucleotides, the CDR3 is TGTGCCATCAGTGAGTCTGTTCCCATCCAAGCGGGGGGGCGGAATGAGCAGTTCTTC. Translated, it gives CAISESVPIQAGGRNEQFF.

This clonotype turned up a few times. The J gene is TRBJ2-1, the V gene TRBV7-9; 9 nucleotides agree with TRBD2. The germline V gene encodes CDR1 SEHNR and CDR2 FQNEAQ (reference sequence). The V and J ends lost 2 bases and 8 bases, in that order; junction bases with no gene match: 7. This CDR3 comprises 15 residues. CDR3 DNA sequence: TGTGCCAGCAGCTTAACGCGGGGGGGCAACTATGAGCAGTTCTTC. Translated, it gives CASSLTRGGNYEQFF.

This clonotype has ten or more counts. The J gene is TRBJ2-2, the V gene TRBV20-1; possibly TRBD2 for D (5 bases). The germline V gene has CDR1 DFQATT and CDR2 SNEGSKA (reference sequence). This CDR3 has 13 residues. V shed 6 bases and J shed 0 bases, with 8 bases lying between them. The CDR3 is CSAYGANTGELFF. CDR3 DNA: TGCAGTGCCTACGGGGCGAACACCGGGGAGCTGTTTTTT.

Ten or more counts support this clonotype. This chain uses TRBV7-2 with TRBJ2-7, with TRBD2 matching over 8 bases. CDR3 size: 14 residues. The junction had 4 bases not matched to a gene; V was cut back by 3 bases and J by 3 bases. Germline-derived CDR1 and CDR2 are SGHTA and FQGNSA. The CDR3 here is CASSLGLGYYEQYF. CDR3 coding DNA: TGTGCCAGCAGCTTGGGACTAGGGTACTACGAGCAGTACTTC. The whole variable domain, remainder taken from reference TRBV7-2 and TRBJ2-7, is GAGVSQSPSNKVTEKGKDVELRCDPISGHTALYWYRQSLGQGLEFLIYFQGNSAPDKSGLPSDRFSAERTGGSVSTLTIQRTQQEDSAVYLCASSLGLGYYEQYFGPGTRLTVT.

This clonotype appeared many times. The genes are TRBV5-1 and TRBJ2-1, with D possibly being TRBD2 (5 bases). The CDR3 length is 15 residues. Germline V CDR1 and CDR2: SGHRS, YFSETQ. V was clipped by 2 bases and J by 5 bases, with 14 bases between them. The CDR3 DNA reads TGCGCCAGCAGCTTTCTAGCAGCTTTTGACAATGAGCAGTTCTTC. Residues: CASSFLAAFDNEQFF.

The sample holds many counts of this clonotype. The V call is TRBV15, the J call TRBJ2-6, with D maybe TRBD1 (5 bases). V was pared by 3 bases and J by 0 bases, with 12 bases between. CDR3 length equals 17 residues. Looked up from germline, CDR1 is LNHNV and CDR2 is YYDKDF (reference sequence). In DNA, the CDR3 is TGTGCCACCAGCAGCCCCGAACAGGTCTCTGGGGCCAACGTCCTGACTTTC. The encoded protein is CATSSPEQVSGANVLTF.

The sample holds a few counts of this clonotype. The rearrangement uses TRBV29-1 and TRBJ2-5; D perhaps matches TRBD2 (6 bases). The germline gives CDR1 SQVTM, CDR2 ANQGSEA. The CDR3 sequence is 14 residues long. The germline V and J ends were trimmed by 7 bases and 5 bases, with 20 bases remaining between them. The CDR3 bases are TGCAGCGCCCGAGGGAGGAGGGTACAGGAGACCCAGTACTTC. It encodes CSARGRRVQETQYF.

This clonotype was counted a few times. The chain uses TRBV24-1 and TRBJ2-1, with D possibly being TRBD1 (6 bases). The germline CDR1 and CDR2 sequences are KGHDR and SFDVKD. CDR3 length: 13 residues. V lost 5 bases and J 7 bases, leaving 11 bases between the germline ends. The DNA for the CDR3 is TGTGCCACCAGTGGAGAAGGGGGAAATGAGCAGTTCTTC. Translation gives CATSGEGGNEQFF.

This clonotype was seen ten or more times. The chain recombines TRBV5-1 with TRBJ2-7, with TRBD1 matching over 12 bases. This CDR3 is 18 amino acids long. Germline CDR1 reads SGHRS; CDR2 reads YFSETQ. With V trimmed by 0 bases and J by 2 bases, 9 bases remained unmatched. CDR3 protein: CASSLERDRGRETYEQYF. For the CDR3, the DNA is TGCGCCAGCAGCTTGGAAAGGGACAGGGGGCGGGAGACCTACGAGCAGTACTTC.

The sample holds many counts of this clonotype. The rearrangement links TRBV7-3 to TRBJ2-7; 7 nucleotides line up with TRBD2. Unmatched junction bases numbered 2, after V lost 2 bases and J lost 7 bases. Germline CDR1 is SGHTA and CDR2 is FQGTGA. The CDR3 is made up of 12 amino acids. The CDR3 DNA follows: TGTGCCAGCAGCTTAGGGGAGGGGGAGCAGTACTTC. It specifies CASSLGEGEQYF.

The J gene is TRBJ1-1, the V gene TRBV5-1; D uncertain. The germline V gene encodes CDR1 SGHRS and CDR2 YFSETQ. V was cut by 3 bases and J by 6 bases, with 12 bases left in between. The CDR3 is 13 amino acids. CDR3 bases: TGCGCCAGCAGCTCCCGAGGAGGAGCTGAAGCTTTCTTT. The encoded protein is CASSSRGGAEAFF. Full variable domain (outside the CDR3, taken from reference TRBV5-1 and TRBJ1-1): KAGVTQTPRYLIKTRGQQVTLSCSPISGHRSVSWYQQTPGQGLQFLFEYFSETQRNKGNFPGRFSGRQFSNSRSEMNVSTLELGDSALYLCASSSRGGAEAFFGQGTRLTVV.

This chain uses TRBV20-1 with TRBJ2-7; D ambiguous. V lost 5 bases, J lost 1 base, and 9 bases lay in between. Germline CDR1 reads DFQATT; CDR2 reads SNEGSKA (reference sequence). The CDR3 totals 12 residues. The CDR3 nucleotides read TGCAGTGCTGAGAGCCTTTCCTACGAGCAGTACTTC. This translates into CSAESLSYEQYF.

This clonotype came up a few times. The chain couples TRBV10-3 to TRBJ2-3; no reliable D call. V was clipped by 7 bases and J by 0 bases, with 5 bases between them. The CDR3 length is 12 residues. Germline V CDR1 and CDR2: ENHRY, SYGVKD. The DNA for the CDR3 is TGTGCCATCAAAGGGAGCACAGATACGCAGTATTTT. This gives the protein CAIKGSTDTQYF.

This clonotype was recorded at least ten times. The chain combines TRBV9 with TRBJ2-3, with D possibly matching TRBD2 (6 bases). The germline V gene encodes CDR1 SGDLS and CDR2 YYNGEE. This CDR3 contains 14 residues. Trimming took 0 bases from V and 5 from J, leaving 10 bases between them. CDR3 coding DNA: TGTGCCAGCAGCGTAGATGTAGCGGAAGATACGCAGTATTTT. Translated: CASSVDVAEDTQYF.